This TCR beta chain is from a study of cytomegalovirus exposure and HLA in healthy donors. Both 60 Vbeta primers and 13 Jbeta primers went into the PCR. Assay used: immunoSEQ multiplex PCR; TCRdb lists only in-frame clones, some missing. Of around 300,000 clones listed, almost 85% are singletons. Germline lookup yields CDR1 MNHEY and CDR2 SVGAGI. This CDR3 has 13 residues. Losses at the gene ends were 6 bases for V and 7 bases for J; bases not matched to a gene: 3. This rearrangement joins TRBV6-5 to TRBJ1-5, with 10 bases aligning to TRBD1. Sequencing was done on a sample of PBMCs. This sequence originates from a woman aged 35 to 49 in good health and CMV-seropositive. The CDR3 loop is CASSGDRGQPQHF. The CDR3 region has the DNA TGTGCCAGCAGCGGGGACAGGGGCCAGCCCCAGCATTTT.